One TCR beta chain is described in this entry. Its antigen target is currently unknown. Base quality data are lacking; no much larger clone is found one base away. This specimen comes from a study of early T cells in non-severe SARS-CoV-2 infection (dated by TCRdb to about 2021). Turning to the overall study: Bulk RNA from unsorted whole blood was used for TCR sequencing, so alpha and beta chains could not be paired. Summary of the overall study and its limitations: Matching against VDJdb was skewed toward anti-spike CD8 responses, likely underestimated virus-specific expansions, and missed private and CD4 specificities.

From cysteine to phenylalanine, the CDR3 is 16 amino acids long. Only the CDR3 part of the read is kept: 48 bases, read in frame from the first base. Trimming accounts for 3 bases at V and 7 bases at J, while the number of junction bases matched to no gene is 8. For CDR1 and CDR2, the germline V gene lists SGHRS and YFSETQ. The study was a case-control design nested within a healthcare worker cohort in London, UK, with weekly nasopharyngeal swab PCR tests and blood sampling. Healthcare workers were enrolled in the week of the UK lockdown, from 23 to 31 March 2020, and were followed every week for up to about 16 weeks. The method was 5' RACE. For sequencing, a NextSeq 500 was employed. The TCR library protocol attached unique molecular identifiers to individual cDNA molecules to correct for sequencing error and PCR bias. Both TCR alpha and beta chains were sequenced, and tight co-correlation was observed between alpha and beta sequence abundances in each sample. On the study's bioinformatics: Decombinator V4 was used to annotate the V gene, J gene and CDR3 of the TCR sequences. TCRs were defined as expanded if a significant change between any two time points was detected under a Poisson model with p below 0.0001. Abundances of TCRs were expressed as counts per million after normalisation to the total number of TCRs sequenced in each sample. MAIT TCRs were defined by TRAV1-2 paired with TRAJ12, TRAJ20 or TRAJ33, and iNKT TCRs by TRAV10 paired with TRAJ18. VDJdb, accessed on 1 November 2021, was searched for TCRs annotated for CMV, EBV and SARS-CoV-2, and TCRs annotated for more than one antigen were excluded. The raw public reads went through TCRdb reprocessing: fastp at Q25, MiXCR clone calling, in-frame beta chains kept. Rows with a matching CDR3 protein are joined into one entry that keeps the most common DNA and genes. V and J calls and clone size were set by TCRdb, not the authors. Counted in this sample were about 94,000 distinct CDR3 sequences; around 13% of them appeared once. Approximately 2.3% of the sample is taken by the ten largest.

The sequence derives from an adult who was a healthcare worker with PCR-confirmed SARS-CoV-2 infection or an uninfected control (not recorded which). The sequenced sample consisted of whole blood. The rearranged chain carries TRBV5-1 and TRBJ1-6, with 9 bases aligning to TRBD1. CDR3 reads: CASSYYPGTGNSPLHF. The nucleotide sequence is TGCGCCAGCAGCTACTACCCCGGGACAGGGAATTCACCCCTCCACTTT.